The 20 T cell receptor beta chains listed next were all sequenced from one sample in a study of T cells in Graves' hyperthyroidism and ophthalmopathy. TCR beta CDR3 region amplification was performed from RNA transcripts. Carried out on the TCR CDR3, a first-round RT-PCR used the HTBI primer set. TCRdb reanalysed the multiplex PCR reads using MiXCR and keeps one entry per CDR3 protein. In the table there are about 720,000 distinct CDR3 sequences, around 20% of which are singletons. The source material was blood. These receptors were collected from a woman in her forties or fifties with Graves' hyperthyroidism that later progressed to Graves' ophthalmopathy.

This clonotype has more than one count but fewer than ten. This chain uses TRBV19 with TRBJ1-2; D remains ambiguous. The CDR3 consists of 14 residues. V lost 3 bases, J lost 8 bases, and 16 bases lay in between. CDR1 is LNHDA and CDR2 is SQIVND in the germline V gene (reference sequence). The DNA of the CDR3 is TGTGCCAGTAGTATCGCCTCTTCGCCGGTGGGCTACACCTTC. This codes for CASSIASSPVGYTF.

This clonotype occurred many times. CDR3: CASSGGGIWNSDYTF. CDR3 nucleotide sequence: TGTGCCAGCAGTGGAGGGGGTATATGGAATAGTGACTACACCTTC. The J gene is TRBJ1-2, the V gene TRBV6-1; maybe TRBD1 (6 bases). The CDR3 is 15 residues long. CDR1 is MNHNS and CDR2 is SASEGT in the germline V gene. V was trimmed by 4 bases and J by 10 bases, leaving 22 bases between them.

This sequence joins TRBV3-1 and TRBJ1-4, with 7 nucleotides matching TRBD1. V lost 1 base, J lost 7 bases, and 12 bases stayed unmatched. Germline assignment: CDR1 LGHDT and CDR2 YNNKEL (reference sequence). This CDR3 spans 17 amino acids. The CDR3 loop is CASSQGEGGWVGEKLFF. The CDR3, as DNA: TGTGCCAGCAGCCAAGGTGAAGGGGGCTGGGTCGGTGAAAAACTGTTTTTT. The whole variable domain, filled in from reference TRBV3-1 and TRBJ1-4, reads DTAVSQTPKYLVTQMGNDKSIKCEQNLGHDTMYWYKQDSKKFLKIMFSYNNKELIINETVPNRFSPKSPDKAHLNLHINSLELGDSAVYFCASSQGEGGWVGEKLFFGSGTQLSVL.

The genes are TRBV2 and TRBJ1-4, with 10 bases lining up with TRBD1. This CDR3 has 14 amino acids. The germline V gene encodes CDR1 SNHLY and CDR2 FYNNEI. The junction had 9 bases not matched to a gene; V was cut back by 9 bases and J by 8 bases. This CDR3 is CASRRGTGVEKLFF. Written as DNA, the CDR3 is TGTGCCAGTCGGCGGGGGACAGGGGTAGAAAAACTGTTTTTT.

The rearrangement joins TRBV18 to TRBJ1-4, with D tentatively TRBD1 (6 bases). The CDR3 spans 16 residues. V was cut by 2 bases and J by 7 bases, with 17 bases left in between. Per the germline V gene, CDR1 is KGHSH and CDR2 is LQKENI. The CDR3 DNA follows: TGTGCCAGCTCACCATCGGGGGCAGATAGAGGTGAAAAACTGTTTTTT. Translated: CASSPSGADRGEKLFF.

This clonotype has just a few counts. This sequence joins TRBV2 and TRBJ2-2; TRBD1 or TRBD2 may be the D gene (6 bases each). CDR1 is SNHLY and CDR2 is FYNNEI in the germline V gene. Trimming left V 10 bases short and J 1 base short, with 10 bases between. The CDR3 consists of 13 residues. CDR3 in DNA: TGTGCCAAGGGGGAGGAGAACACCGGGGAGCTGTTTTTT. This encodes CAKGEENTGELFF.

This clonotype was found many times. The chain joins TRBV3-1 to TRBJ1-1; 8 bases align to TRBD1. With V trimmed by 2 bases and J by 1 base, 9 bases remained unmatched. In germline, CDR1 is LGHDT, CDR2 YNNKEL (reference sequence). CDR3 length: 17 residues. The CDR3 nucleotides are TGTGCCAGCAGCCAACCCTTGACAGGGGTAAGGAACACTGAAGCTTTCTTT. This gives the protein CASSQPLTGVRNTEAFF.

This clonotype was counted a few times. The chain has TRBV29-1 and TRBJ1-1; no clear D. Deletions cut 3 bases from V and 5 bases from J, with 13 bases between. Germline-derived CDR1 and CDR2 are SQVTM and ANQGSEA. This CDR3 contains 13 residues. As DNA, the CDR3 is TGCAGCGTTGAGGCAGGAGCGGGGACTGAAGCTTTCTTT. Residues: CSVEAGAGTEAFF.

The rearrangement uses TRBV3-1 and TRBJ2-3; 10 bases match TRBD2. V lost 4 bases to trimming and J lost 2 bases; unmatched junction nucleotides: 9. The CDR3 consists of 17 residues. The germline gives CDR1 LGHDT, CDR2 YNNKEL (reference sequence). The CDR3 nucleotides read TGTGCCAGCAGCCCCGGGGGGCTAGCGGGGGTCACAGATACGCAGTATTTT. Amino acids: CASSPGGLAGVTDTQYF.

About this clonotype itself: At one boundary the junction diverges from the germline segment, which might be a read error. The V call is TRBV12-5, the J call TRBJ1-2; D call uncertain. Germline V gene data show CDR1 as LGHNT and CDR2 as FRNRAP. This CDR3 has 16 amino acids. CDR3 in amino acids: CASGLETLTWNYGYAF. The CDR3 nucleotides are TGTGCTAGTGGTTTGGAAACATTAACTTGGAACTATGGCTACGCCTTC.

In nucleotides, the CDR3 is TGTGCCAGCAGCTTATGGGGGAGTACGCAGTATTTT. Protein product: CASSLWGSTQYF. The rearrangement uses TRBV7-2 and TRBJ2-3; the D gene could be TRBD1 or TRBD2 (5 bases each). The CDR3 is made up of 12 amino acids. Trimming shortened V by 2 bases and J by 8 bases, and 8 bases separated the two germline ends. Germline V gene sequence: CDR1 SGHTA, CDR2 FQGNSA.

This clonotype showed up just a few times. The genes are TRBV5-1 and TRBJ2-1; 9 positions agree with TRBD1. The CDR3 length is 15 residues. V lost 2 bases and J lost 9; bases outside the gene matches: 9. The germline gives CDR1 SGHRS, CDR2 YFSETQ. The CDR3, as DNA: TGCGCCAGCAGCTTAGGACAGGGGACGTCCCGTGAGCAGTTCTTC. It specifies CASSLGQGTSREQFF.

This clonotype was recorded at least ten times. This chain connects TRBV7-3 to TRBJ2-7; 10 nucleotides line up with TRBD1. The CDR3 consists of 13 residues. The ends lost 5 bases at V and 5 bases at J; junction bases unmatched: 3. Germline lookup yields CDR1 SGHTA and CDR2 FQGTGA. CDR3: CASSMDRGDEQYF. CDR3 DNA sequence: TGTGCCAGCAGCATGGACAGGGGGGACGAGCAGTACTTC.

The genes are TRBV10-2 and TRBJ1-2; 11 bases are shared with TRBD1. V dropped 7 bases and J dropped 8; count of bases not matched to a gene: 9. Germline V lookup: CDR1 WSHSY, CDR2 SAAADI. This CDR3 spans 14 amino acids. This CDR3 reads CASTVGQGALGYTF. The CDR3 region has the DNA TGCGCCAGCACCGTCGGACAGGGGGCCTTAGGCTACACCTTC.

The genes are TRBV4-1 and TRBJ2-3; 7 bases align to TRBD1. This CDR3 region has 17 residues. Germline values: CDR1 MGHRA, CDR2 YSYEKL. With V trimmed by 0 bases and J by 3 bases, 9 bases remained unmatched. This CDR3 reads CASSQDQRGPRTDTQYF. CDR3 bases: TGCGCCAGCAGCCAAGATCAGAGGGGGCCAAGGACAGATACGCAGTATTTT.

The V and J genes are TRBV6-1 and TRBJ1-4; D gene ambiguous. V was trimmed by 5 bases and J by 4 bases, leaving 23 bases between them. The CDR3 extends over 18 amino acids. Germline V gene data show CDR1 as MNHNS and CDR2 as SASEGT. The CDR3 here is CASSYVSTRGGINEKLFF. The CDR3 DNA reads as TGTGCCAGCAGTTATGTCTCGACGCGAGGAGGGATTAATGAAAAACTGTTTTTT.

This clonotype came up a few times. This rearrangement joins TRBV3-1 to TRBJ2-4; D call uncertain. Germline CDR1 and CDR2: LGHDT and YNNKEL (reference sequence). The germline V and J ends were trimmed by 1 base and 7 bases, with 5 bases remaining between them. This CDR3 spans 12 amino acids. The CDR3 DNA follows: TGTGCCAGCAGCCAAGTCGCTAACATTCAGTACTTC. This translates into CASSQVANIQYF. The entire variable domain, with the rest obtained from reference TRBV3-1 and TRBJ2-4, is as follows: DTAVSQTPKYLVTQMGNDKSIKCEQNLGHDTMYWYKQDSKKFLKIMFSYNNKELIINETVPNRFSPKSPDKAHLNLHINSLELGDSAVYFCASSQVANIQYFGAGTRLSVL.

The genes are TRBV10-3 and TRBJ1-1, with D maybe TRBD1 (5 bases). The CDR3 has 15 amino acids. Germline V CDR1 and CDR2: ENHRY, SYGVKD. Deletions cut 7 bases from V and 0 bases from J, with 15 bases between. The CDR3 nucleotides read TGTGCCATCAAGCGAGGGGAGTTCATGAACACTGAAGCTTTCTTT. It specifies CAIKRGEFMNTEAFF.

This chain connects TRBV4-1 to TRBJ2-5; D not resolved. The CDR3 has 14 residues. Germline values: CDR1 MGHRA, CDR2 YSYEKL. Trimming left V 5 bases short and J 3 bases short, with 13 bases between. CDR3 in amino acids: CASSTRAVEETQYF. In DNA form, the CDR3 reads TGCGCCAGCAGCACTCGGGCGGTGGAAGAGACCCAGTACTTC.

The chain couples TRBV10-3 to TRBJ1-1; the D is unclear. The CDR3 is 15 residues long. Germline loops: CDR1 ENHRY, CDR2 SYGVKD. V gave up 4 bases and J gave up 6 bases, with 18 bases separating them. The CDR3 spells CAISVGVAGGPEAFF. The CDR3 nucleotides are TGTGCCATCAGTGTAGGTGTGGCGGGTGGCCCTGAAGCTTTCTTT.